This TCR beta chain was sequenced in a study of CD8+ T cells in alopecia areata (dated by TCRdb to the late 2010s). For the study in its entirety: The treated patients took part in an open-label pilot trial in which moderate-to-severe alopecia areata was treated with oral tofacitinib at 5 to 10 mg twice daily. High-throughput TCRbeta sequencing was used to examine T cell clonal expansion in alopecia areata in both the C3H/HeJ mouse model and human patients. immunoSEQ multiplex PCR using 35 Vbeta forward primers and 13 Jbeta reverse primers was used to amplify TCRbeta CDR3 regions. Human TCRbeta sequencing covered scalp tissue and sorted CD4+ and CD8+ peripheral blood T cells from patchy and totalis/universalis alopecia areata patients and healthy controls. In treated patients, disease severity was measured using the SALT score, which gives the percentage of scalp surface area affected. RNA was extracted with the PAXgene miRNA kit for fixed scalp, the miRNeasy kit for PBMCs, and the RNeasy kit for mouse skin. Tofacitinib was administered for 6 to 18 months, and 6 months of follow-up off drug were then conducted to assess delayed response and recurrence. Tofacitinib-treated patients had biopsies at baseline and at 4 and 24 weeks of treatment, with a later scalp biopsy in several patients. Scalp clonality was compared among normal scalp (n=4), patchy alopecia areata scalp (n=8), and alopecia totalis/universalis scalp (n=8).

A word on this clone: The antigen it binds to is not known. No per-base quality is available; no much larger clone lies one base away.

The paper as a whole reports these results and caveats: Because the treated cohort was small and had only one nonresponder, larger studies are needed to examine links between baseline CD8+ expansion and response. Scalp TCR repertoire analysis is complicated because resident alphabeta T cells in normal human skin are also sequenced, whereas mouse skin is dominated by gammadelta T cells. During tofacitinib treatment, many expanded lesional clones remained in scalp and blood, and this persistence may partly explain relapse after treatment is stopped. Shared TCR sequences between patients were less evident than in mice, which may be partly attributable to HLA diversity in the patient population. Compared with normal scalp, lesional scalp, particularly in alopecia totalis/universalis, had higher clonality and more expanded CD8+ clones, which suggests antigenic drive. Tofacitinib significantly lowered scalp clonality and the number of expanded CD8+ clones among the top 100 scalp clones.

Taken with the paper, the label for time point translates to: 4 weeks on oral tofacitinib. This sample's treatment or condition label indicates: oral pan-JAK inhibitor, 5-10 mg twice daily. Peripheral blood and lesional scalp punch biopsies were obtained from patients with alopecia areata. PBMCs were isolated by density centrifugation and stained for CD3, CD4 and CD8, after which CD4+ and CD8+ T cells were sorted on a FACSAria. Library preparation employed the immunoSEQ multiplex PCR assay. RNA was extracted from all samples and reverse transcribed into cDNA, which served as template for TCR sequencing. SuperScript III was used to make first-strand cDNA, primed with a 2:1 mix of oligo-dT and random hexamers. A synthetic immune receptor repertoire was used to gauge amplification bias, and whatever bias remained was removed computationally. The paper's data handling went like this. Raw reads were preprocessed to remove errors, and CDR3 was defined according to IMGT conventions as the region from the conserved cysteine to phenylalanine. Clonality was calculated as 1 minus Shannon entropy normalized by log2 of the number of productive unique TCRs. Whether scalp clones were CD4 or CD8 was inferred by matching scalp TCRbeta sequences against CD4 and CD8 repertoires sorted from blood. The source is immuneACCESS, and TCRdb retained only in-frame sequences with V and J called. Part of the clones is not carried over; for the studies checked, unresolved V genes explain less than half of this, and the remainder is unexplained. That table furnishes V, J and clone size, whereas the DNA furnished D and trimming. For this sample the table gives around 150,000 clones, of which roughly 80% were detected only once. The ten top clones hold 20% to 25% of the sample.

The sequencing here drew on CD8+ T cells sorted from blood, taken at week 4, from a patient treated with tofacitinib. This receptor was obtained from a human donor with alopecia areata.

The CDR3: CASRSGWVMVNEQFF. The bases read TGTGCCAGCAGGTCAGGGTGGGTAATGGTCAATGAGCAGTTCTTC. The chain is assembled from TRBV27 and TRBJ2-1; the D region possibly corresponds to TRBD1 (5 bases align). As encoded in the germline V gene (reference sequence), CDR1 is MNHEY while CDR2 is SMNVEV. From the cysteine through the phenylalanine, the CDR3 covers 15 amino acids. Only the CDR3 region is kept as DNA, spanning 45 bases read in frame from base 1. V loses 6 bases of germline sequence and J loses 6 bases, and the interval between the two ends is 18 bases.